This T cell receptor (beta chain) was sequenced for a study of monozygotic twins with inflammatory bowel disease. This CDR3 has 15 residues. The V gene's germline CDR1 is SGHAT and CDR2 FQNNGV. TCRdb reworked the 5' RACE reads into one entry per CDR3 protein, no DNA. The sample's table shows 150,000 to 200,000 distinct CDR3 sequences. Material for sequencing was blood. This TCR derives from a human donor with ulcerative colitis or Crohn's disease, or a healthy co-twin of an affected twin (not recorded which). The rearrangement joins TRBV11-2 to TRBJ2-1; the D call of TRBD1 rests on TCRdb alone, since no DNA is present to check it. This CDR3 is CASSPGGSAFNEQFF.